One and the same sample provided the 15 T cell receptor beta chains below, sequenced in a study of T cell responses to AZD1222 COVID-19 vaccine. Sequencing used immunoSEQ multiplex PCR; TCRdb keeps in-frame clones, though not all of them. The sample carries 99,000 or so clones, approximately 91% recorded once. The source was peripheral blood, collected on day 0 of AZD1222 vaccination. These receptors were taken from an adult in good health.

The rearrangement uses TRBV5-1 and TRBJ1-1; D call uncertain. The V end was cut by 0 bases, the J end by 4 bases, with 7 bases between. The CDR3 has 13 residues. Germline V gene sequence: CDR1 SGHRS, CDR2 YFSETQ. Here the CDR3 reads CASSLGSLTEAFF. CDR3 DNA: TGCGCCAGCAGCTTGGGCAGCCTCACTGAAGCTTTCTTT.

J is TRBJ2-6 and V is TRBV10-3; 10 positions agree with TRBD1. The V gene end was trimmed by 4 bases and the J gene end by 3 bases; junction bases not matched to a gene: 3. This CDR3 is built from 16 residues. Germline loops: CDR1 ENHRY, CDR2 SYGVKD. CDR3 in DNA: TGTGCCATCAGTGGACAGGGGGCTGGTGGGGCCAACGTCCTGACTTTC. This codes for CAISGQGAGGANVLTF.

This clone was recorded once. This rearrangement joins TRBV2 to TRBJ2-3; 11 nucleotides align to TRBD2. Germline loops: CDR1 SNHLY, CDR2 FYNNEI. Trimming removed 5 bases from V and 6 bases from J; junction bases left unmatched: 13. The CDR3 runs to 17 residues. CDR3 residues: CASSHPETSGVQDTQYF. CDR3 coding DNA: TGTGCCAGCAGTCACCCGGAGACTAGCGGGGTTCAGGATACGCAGTATTTT.

This clone has only one observation. The rearrangement joins TRBV15 to TRBJ2-7, with D possibly being TRBD2 (5 bases). With 0 bases removed from V and 5 bases from J, the gap between germline ends came to 14 bases. Per the germline V gene, CDR1 is LNHNV and CDR2 is YYDKDF (reference sequence). This CDR3 is 15 amino acids long. As DNA, the CDR3 is TGTGCCACCAGCAGAGAGGGAACTAGAAAGGACGAGCAGTACTTC. Translating gives CATSREGTRKDEQYF.

The V and J genes are TRBV18 and TRBJ1-2; TRBD1 matches 8 bases. The CDR3 consists of 14 residues. V lost 3 bases and J lost 2; bases outside the gene matches: 2. Germline CDR1 reads KGHSH; CDR2 reads LQKENI. The CDR3 bases are TGTGCCAGCTCACCCACAGGGGGAAACTATGGCTACACCTTC. This gives the protein CASSPTGGNYGYTF.

J is TRBJ2-3 and V is TRBV2, with a weak D call TRBD1 (6 bases). CDR1 and CDR2 from the germline V gene are SNHLY and FYNNEI. Trimming cost V 3 bases and J 4 bases, with 14 bases left between them. The CDR3 loop spans 15 amino acids. The CDR3 DNA is TGTGCCAGCAGTGACCGGAACAGGGTTGCAGATACGCAGTATTTT. Amino acid sequence: CASSDRNRVADTQYF.

V and J are TRBV7-9 and TRBJ1-4; D is unclear. In germline, CDR1 is SEHNR, CDR2 FQNEAQ (reference sequence). Trimming removed 0 bases from V and 7 bases from J, with 18 bases in between. This CDR3 has 17 residues. Written as DNA, the CDR3 is TGTGCCAGCAGCTTAGCAGGGAGCGGCAAGAGGAGTGAAAAACTGTTTTTT. Translating it yields CASSLAGSGKRSEKLFF.

The genes are TRBV27 and TRBJ2-7, with D perhaps TRBD1 (6 bases). The CDR3 loop spans 14 amino acids. V was shortened by 10 bases and J by 0 bases, with 16 bases between the two germline ends. Germline CDR1 reads MNHEY; CDR2 reads SMNVEV (reference sequence). CDR3 nucleotides: TGTGCCACCCACCGGACAGCCACCTCCTACGAGCAGTACTTC. It yields the protein CATHRTATSYEQYF.

The chain carries TRBV5-6 and TRBJ2-3; 7 bases match TRBD2. V was pared by 3 bases and J by 0 bases, with 1 base of the junction left unmatched. The CDR3 is 14 residues long. CDR1 is SGHDT and CDR2 is YYEEEE in the germline V gene. The CDR3 DNA sequence: TGTGCCAGCAGCTCCGGGGGGAGCACAGATACGCAGTATTTT. Protein product: CASSSGGSTDTQYF.

The chain recombines TRBV6-5 with TRBJ1-1; D is undetermined. Trimming stripped 8 bases from V and 8 bases from J, with 12 bases between. This CDR3 comprises 11 residues. CDR1 and CDR2 (germline): MNHEY, SVGAGI. The CDR3 sequence: CASGETGEAFF. CDR3 nucleotides: TGTGCCAGCGGGGAGACGGGAGAAGCTTTCTTT.

V and J are TRBV28 and TRBJ1-5; TRBD1 agrees at 11 bases. This CDR3 is 15 amino acids long. After removal of 2 bases from V and 8 bases from J, the junction contained 5 bases not matched to a gene. Germline values: CDR1 MDHEN, CDR2 SYDVKM. CDR3 in amino acids: CASSLVDRGLKPQHF. CDR3 nucleotide sequence: TGTGCCAGCAGTTTAGTGGACAGGGGGCTCAAGCCCCAGCATTTT.

This chain uses TRBV7-9 with TRBJ1-6; 10 positions agree with TRBD1. The germline CDR1 and CDR2 sequences are SEHNR and FQNEAQ (reference sequence). The J segment lost 11 bases and the V segment lost 7 bases, leaving 8 bases of the junction unmatched. The CDR3 spans 14 residues. In DNA form, the CDR3 reads TGTGCCAGCACCCCACCGGGACAGGGGACACCCCTCCACTTT. Translating it yields CASTPPGQGTPLHF.

This clone was seen only once. The chain carries TRBV30 and TRBJ2-2; D uncertain. The ends were cut back, 3 bases at V and 2 bases at J, with 13 bases in the middle. CDR1 GTSNPN and CDR2 SVGIG come from the germline V gene (reference sequence). This CDR3 region has 15 residues. The CDR3 DNA follows: TGTGCCTGGAGGGAACCGGCGAGTAACACCGGGGAGCTGTTTTTT. Translating it yields CAWREPASNTGELFF.

The chain has TRBV7-8 and TRBJ1-5; D is possibly TRBD1 (5 bases). The CDR3 consists of 14 residues. Trimming shortened V by 5 bases and J by 7 bases, and 15 bases separated the two germline ends. Looked up from germline, CDR1 is SGHVS and CDR2 is FQNEAQ. This CDR3 is CASSVGTVDQPQHF. The CDR3 DNA follows: TGTGCCAGCAGCGTAGGGACCGTGGACCAGCCCCAGCATTTT.

The chain couples TRBV25-1 to TRBJ1-1; D gene uncertain. The CDR3 contains 17 residues. Germline V gene lookup returns CDR1 MGHDK and CDR2 SYGVNS. With 1 base removed from V and 0 bases from J, the gap between germline ends came to 15 bases. In DNA form, the CDR3 reads TGTGCCAGCAGTGAATGGGGTGCTTTGGGGTTGAACACTGAAGCTTTCTTT. It specifies CASSEWGALGLNTEAFF.